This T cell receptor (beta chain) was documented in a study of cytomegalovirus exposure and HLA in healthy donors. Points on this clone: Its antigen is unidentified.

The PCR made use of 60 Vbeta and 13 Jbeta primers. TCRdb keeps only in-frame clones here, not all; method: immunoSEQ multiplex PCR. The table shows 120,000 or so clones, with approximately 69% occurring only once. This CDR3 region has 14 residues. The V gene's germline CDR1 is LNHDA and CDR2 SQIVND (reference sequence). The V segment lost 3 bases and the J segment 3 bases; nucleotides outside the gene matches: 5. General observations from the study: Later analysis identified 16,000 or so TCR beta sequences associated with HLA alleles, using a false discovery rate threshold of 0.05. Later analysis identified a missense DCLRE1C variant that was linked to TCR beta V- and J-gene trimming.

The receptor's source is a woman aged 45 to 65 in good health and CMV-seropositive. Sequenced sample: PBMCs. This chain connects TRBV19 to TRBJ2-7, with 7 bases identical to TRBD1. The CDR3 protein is CASSIPGQFYEQYF. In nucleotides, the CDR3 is TGTGCCAGTAGTATTCCGGGACAGTTCTACGAGCAGTACTTC.